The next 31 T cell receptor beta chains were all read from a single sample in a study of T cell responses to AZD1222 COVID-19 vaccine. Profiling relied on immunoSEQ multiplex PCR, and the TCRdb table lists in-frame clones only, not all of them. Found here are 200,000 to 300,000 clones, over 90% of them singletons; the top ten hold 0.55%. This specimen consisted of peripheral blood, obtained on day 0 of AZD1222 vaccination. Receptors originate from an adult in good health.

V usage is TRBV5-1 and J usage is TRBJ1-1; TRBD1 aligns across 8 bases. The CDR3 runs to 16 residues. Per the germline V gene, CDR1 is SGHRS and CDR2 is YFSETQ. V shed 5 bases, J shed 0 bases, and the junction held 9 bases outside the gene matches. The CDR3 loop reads CASRPGQGNMNTEAFF. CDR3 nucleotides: TGCGCCAGCAGACCCGGACAGGGCAACATGAACACTGAAGCTTTCTTT.

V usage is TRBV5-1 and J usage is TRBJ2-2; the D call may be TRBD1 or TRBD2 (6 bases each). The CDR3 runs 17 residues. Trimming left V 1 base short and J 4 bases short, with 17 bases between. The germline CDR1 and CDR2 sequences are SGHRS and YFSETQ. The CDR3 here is CASSLTLGGGGTGELFF. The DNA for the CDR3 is TGCGCCAGCAGCTTGACGTTGGGGGGCGGAGGCACCGGGGAGCTGTTTTTT.

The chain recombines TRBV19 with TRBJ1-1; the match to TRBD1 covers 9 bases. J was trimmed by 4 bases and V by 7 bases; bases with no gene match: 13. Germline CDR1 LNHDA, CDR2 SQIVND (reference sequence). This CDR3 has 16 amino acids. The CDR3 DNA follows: TGTGCCAGTAAGAGGGACAGGGAAACCCTCAGCACTGAAGCTTTCTTT. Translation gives CASKRDRETLSTEAFF.

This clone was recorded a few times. The CDR3 sequence is CASSQVYEQYF. CDR3 sequence (DNA): TGTGCCAGCAGCCAAGTCTACGAGCAGTACTTC. The chain has TRBV3-1 (or the pseudogene TRBV3-2) and TRBJ2-7, with unresolved D. CDR1 LGHDT and CDR2 YNNKEL come from the germline V gene (reference sequence). The CDR3 contains 11 residues. The V end lost 1 base, the J end lost 3 bases, and 1 base lay between the germline ends.

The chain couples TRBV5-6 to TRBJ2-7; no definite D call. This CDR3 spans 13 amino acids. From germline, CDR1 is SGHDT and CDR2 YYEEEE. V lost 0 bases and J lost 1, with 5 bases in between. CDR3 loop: CASSLASSYEQYF. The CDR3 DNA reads TGTGCCAGCAGCTTGGCCAGTTCCTACGAGCAGTACTTC. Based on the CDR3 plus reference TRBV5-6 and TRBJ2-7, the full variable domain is DAGVTQSPTHLIKTRGQQVTLRCSPKSGHDTVSWYQQALGQGPQFIFQYYEEEERQRGNFPDRFSGHQFPNYSSELNVNALLLGDSALYLCASSLASSYEQYFGPGTRLTVT.

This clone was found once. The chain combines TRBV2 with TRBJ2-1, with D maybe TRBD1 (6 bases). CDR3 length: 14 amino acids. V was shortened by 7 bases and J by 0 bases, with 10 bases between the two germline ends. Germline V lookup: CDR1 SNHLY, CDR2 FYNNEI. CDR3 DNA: TGTGCCAGCATACAGACAGGCTCCTACAATGAGCAGTTCTTC. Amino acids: CASIQTGSYNEQFF.

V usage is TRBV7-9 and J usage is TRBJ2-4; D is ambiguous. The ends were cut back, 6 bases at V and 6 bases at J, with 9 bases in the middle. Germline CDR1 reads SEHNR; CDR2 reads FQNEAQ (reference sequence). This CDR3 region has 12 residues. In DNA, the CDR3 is TGTGCCAGCAGTTCGGACGGAAACATTCAGTACTTC. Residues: CASSSDGNIQYF. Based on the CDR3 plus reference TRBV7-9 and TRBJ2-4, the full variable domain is DTGVSQNPRHKITKRGQNVTFRCDPISEHNRLYWYRQTLGQGPEFLTYFQNEAQLEKSRLLSDRFSAERPKGSFSTLEIQRTEQGDSAMYLCASSSDGNIQYFGAGTRLSVL.

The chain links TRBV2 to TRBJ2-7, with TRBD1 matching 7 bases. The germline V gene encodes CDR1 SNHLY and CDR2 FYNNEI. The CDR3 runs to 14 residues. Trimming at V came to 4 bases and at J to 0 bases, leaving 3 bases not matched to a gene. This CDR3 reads CASSVRDSSYEQYF. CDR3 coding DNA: TGTGCCAGCAGTGTCCGGGACAGCTCCTACGAGCAGTACTTC. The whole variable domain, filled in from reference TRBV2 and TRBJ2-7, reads EPEVTQTPSHQVTQMGQEVILRCVPISNHLYFYWYRQILGQKVEFLVSFYNNEISEKSEIFDDQFSVERPDGSNFTLKIRSTKLEDSAMYFCASSVRDSSYEQYFGPGTRLTVT.

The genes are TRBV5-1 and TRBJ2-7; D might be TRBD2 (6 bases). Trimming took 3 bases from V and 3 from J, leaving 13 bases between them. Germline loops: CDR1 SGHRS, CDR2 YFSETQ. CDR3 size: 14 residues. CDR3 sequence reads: CASSSGEKGYEQYF. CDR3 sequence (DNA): TGCGCCAGCAGCTCGGGAGAAAAGGGCTACGAGCAGTACTTC.

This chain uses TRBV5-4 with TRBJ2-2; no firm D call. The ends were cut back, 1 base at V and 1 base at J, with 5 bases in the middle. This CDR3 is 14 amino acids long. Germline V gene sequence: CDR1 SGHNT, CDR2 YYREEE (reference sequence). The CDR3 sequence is CASSLTLNTGELFF. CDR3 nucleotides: TGTGCCAGCAGCTTGACCCTGAACACCGGGGAGCTGTTTTTT.

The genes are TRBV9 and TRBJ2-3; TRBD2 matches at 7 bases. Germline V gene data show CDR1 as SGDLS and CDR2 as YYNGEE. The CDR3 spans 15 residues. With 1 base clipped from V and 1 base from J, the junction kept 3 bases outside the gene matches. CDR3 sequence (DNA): TGTGCCAGCAGCGTAACAAGCGGGGGCACAGATACGCAGTATTTT. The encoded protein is CASSVTSGGTDTQYF.

The CDR3 DNA reads as TGTGCCAGCTCACCAGGGGGAAACACCATATATTTT. This translates into CASSPGGNTIYF. The gene calls are TRBV18 and TRBJ1-3; the D is unclear. This CDR3 has 12 amino acids. Trimming pared 2 bases from V and 4 bases from J, leaving 3 bases between. The germline V gene encodes CDR1 KGHSH and CDR2 LQKENI. Combining the CDR3 with reference TRBV18 and TRBJ1-3 gives the whole variable domain NAGVMQNPRHLVRRRGQEARLRCSPMKGHSHVYWYRQLPEEGLKFMVYLQKENIIDESGMPKERFSAEFPKEGPSILRIQQVVRGDSAAYFCASSPGGNTIYFGEGSWLTVV.

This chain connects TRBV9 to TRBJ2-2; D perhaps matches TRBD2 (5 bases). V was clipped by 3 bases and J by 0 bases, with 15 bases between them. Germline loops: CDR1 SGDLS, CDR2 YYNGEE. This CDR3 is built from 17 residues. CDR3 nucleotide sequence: TGTGCCAGCAGCGATAGGATTTCCGGGGCGAACACCGGGGAGCTGTTTTTT. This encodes CASSDRISGANTGELFF.

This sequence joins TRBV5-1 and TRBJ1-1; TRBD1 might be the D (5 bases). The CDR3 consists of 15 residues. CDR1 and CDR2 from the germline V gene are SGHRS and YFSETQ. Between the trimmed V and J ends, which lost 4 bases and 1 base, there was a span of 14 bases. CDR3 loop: CASSGGQRSNTEAFF. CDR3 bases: TGCGCCAGCAGCGGGGGTCAGAGGTCGAACACTGAAGCTTTCTTT. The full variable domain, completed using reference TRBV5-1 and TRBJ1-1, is KAGVTQTPRYLIKTRGQQVTLSCSPISGHRSVSWYQQTPGQGLQFLFEYFSETQRNKGNFPGRFSGRQFSNSRSEMNVSTLELGDSALYLCASSGGQRSNTEAFFGQGTRLTVV.

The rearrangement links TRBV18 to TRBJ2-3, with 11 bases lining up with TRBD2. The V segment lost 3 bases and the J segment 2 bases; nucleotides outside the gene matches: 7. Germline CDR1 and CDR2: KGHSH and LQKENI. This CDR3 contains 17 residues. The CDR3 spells CASSPGLAGGITDTQYF. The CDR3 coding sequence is TGTGCCAGCTCACCCGGGCTAGCGGGAGGTATCACAGATACGCAGTATTTT.

The CDR3 coding sequence is TGTGCCACCAGCAGAGATCACGGGACTAGCGGGAGTAAAGAGACCCAGTACTTC. Translation gives CATSRDHGTSGSKETQYF. The chain is built from TRBV15 and TRBJ2-5; 14 positions match TRBD2. The CDR3 extends over 18 amino acids. Per germline, CDR1 LNHNV and CDR2 YYDKDF (reference sequence). Trimming took 0 bases from V and 3 from J; bases not matched to a gene: 6.

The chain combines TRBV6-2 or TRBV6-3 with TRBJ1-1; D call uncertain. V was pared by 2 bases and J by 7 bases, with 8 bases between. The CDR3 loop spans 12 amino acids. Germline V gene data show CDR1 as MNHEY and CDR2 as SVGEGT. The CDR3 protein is CASSYGALEAFF. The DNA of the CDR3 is TGTGCCAGCAGTTACGGAGCACTTGAAGCTTTCTTT.

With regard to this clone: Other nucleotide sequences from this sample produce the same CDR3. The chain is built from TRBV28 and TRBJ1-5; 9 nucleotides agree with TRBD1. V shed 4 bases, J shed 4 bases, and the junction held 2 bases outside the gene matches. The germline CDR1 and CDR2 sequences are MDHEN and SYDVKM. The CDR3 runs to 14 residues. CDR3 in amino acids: CASSSGQGNQPQHF. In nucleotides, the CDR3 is TGTGCCAGCAGTTCTGGACAGGGGAATCAGCCCCAGCATTTT.

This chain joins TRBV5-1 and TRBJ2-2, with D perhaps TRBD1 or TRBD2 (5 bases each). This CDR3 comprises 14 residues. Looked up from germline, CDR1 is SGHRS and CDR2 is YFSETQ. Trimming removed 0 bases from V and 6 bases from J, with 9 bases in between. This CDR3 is CASSLAWGSGELFF. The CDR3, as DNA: TGCGCCAGCAGCTTGGCCTGGGGGTCCGGGGAGCTGTTTTTT.

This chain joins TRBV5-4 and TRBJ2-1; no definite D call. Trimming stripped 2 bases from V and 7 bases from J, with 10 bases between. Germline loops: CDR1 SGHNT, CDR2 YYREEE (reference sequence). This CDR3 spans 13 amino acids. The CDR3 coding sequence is TGTGCCAGCAGCTTTCCCCACACGAATGAGCAGTTCTTC. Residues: CASSFPHTNEQFF.

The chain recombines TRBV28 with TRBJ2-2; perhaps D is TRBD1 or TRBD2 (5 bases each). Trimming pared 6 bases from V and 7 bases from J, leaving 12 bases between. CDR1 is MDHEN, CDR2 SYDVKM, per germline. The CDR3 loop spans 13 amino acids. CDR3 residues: CASRSGTLGELFF. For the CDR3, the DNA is TGTGCCAGCAGATCCGGGACCCTCGGGGAGCTGTTTTTT.

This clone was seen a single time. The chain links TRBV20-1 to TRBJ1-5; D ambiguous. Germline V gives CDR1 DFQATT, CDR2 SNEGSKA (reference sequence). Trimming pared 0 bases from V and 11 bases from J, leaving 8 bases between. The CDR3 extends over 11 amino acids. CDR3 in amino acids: CSARDPIAQHF. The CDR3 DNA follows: TGCAGTGCTAGAGACCCCATAGCCCAGCATTTT.

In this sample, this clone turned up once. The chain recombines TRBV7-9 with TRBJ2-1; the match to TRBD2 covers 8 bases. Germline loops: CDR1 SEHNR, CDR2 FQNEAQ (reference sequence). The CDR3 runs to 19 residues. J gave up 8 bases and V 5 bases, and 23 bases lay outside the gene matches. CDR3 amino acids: CASSPQALSGGARSDEQFF. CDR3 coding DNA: TGTGCCAGCAGCCCCCAAGCGTTGTCCGGGGGGGCCAGAAGCGATGAGCAGTTCTTC.

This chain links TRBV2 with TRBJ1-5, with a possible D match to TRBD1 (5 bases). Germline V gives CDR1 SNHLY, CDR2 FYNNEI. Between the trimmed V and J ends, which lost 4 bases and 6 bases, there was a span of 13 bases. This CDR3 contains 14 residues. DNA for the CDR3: TGTGCCAGCAGTGTGGAGGGAGACAGTCAGCCCCAGCATTTT. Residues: CASSVEGDSQPQHF.

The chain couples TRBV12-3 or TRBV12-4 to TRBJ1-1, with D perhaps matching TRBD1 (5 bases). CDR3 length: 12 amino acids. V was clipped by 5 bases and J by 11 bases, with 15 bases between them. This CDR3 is CASSALGVGAFF. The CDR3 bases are TGTGCCAGCAGTGCCTTGGGGGTAGGCGCTTTCTTT.

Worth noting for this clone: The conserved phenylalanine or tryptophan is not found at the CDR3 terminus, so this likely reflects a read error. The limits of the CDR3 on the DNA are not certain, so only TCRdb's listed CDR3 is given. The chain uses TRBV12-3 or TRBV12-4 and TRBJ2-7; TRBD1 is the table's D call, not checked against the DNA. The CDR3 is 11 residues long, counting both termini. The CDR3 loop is CASSSNGDRAD.

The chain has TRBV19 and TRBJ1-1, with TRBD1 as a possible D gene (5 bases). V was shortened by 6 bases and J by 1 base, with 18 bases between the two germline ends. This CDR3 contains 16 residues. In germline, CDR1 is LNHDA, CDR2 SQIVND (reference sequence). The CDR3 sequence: CASSSFKGPQNTEAFF. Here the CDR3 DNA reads TGTGCCAGTAGCAGCTTCAAGGGGCCGCAGAACACTGAAGCTTTCTTT.

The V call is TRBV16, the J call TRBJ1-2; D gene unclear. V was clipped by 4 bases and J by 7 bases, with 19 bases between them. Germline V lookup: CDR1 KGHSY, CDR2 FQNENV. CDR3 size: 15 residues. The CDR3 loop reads CASSRVGEASSGYTF. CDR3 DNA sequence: TGTGCCAGCAGCCGCGTAGGAGAGGCTAGTAGTGGCTACACCTTC.

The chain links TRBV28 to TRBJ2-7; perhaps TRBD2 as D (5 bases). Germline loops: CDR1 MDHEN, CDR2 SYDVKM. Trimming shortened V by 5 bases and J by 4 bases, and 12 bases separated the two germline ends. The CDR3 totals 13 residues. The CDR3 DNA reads TGTGCCAGCAGTCCCCAGCGGATATACGAGCAGTACTTC. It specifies CASSPQRIYEQYF.

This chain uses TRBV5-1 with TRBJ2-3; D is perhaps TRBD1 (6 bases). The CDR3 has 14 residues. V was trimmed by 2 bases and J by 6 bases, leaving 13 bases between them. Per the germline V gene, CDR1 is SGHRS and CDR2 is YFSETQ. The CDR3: CASSFGTPADTQYF. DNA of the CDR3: TGCGCCAGCAGCTTCGGGACACCGGCGGATACGCAGTATTTT.

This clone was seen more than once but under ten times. The CDR3 nucleotides are TGTGCCAGCAGCCAGGGGAGGGGGGAGTATGGCTACACCTTC. It codes for CASSQGRGEYGYTF. V gene TRBV7-2 combines with J gene TRBJ1-2, with D possibly TRBD1 on 6 matching bases. Trimming took off 5 bases at V and 5 bases at J, with 15 bases between the two ends. Germline loops: CDR1 SGHTA, CDR2 FQGNSA. There are 14 residues in the CDR3.